These T cell receptor beta chains were read from a single sample in a study of control samples from healthy donors and cancer patients. The table came from immunoSEQ multiplex PCR; TCRdb's copy has only in-frame clones and leaves some out. The sample lists fewer than 200,000 clones, 94% seen once, with 12% to 15% in the top ten. Sequences were obtained from PBMCs. The receptors come from a man aged 60 to 75 with colorectal cancer. Both conserved end residues are part of each CDR3. The D gene is left open where the match is weak. Not every row has a clone size; where given, it reads once, few, many or a size class.

j_call d_call clone_size v_call cdr3_aa cdr3_nt
TRBJ2-5 TRBD1 - TRBV10-1 CASSESTGATQETQYF TGCGCCAGCAGTGAGTCGACAGGGGCTACTCAAGAGACCCAGTACTTC
TRBJ2-5 TRBD2 - TRBV19 CASSFEGAGDNLPGETQYF TGTGCCAGTAGTTTTGAAGGAGCGGGGGATAACCTACCCGGGGAGACCCAGTACTTC
TRBJ1-2 TRBD1 - TRBV5-4 CASSPGTEFYGYTF TGTGCCAGCAGCCCCGGGACAGAGTTCTATGGCTACACCTTC
TRBJ1-2 - - TRBV21-1 CASSKALSFSGYYGYTF TGTGCCAGCAGCAAAGCGCTTTCTTTTTCAGGGTACTATGGCTACACCTTC
TRBJ1-1 - - TRBV6-2/TRBV6-3 CASSYYSMNTEAFF TGTGCCAGCAGTTACTACAGTATGAACACTGAAGCTTTCTTT
TRBJ2-5 TRBD2 - TRBV7-2 CASSLRRPSGGETQYF TGTGCCAGCAGCTTAAGGAGACCTAGCGGGGGGGAGACCCAGTACTTC
TRBJ1-6 - - TRBV30 CAWSSAGLNNSPLHF TGTGCCTGGAGTTCCGCTGGACTCAATAATTCACCCCTCCACTTT
TRBJ1-1 - once TRBV6-6 CASRPPNTEAFF TGTGCCAGCAGACCACCGAACACTGAAGCTTTCTTT
TRBJ2-2 TRBD1 - TRBV24-1 CATSDRDRDSGELFF TGTGCCACCAGTGACCGCGACAGGGATTCCGGGGAGCTGTTTTTT
TRBJ2-1 TRBD2 - TRBV2 CASSMVDTGTKGEFF TGTGCCAGCTCTATGGTGGACACTGGGACTAAGGGAGAGTTCTTC
TRBJ1-3 - - TRBV6-5 CASSYQGSGNTIYF TGTGCCAGCAGTTACCAGGGTAGCGGAAACACCATATATTTT
TRBJ2-7 - - TRBV3-1/TRBV3-2 CASSQESGGPQEQYF TGTGCCAGCAGCCAAGAATCAGGTGGCCCCCAAGAGCAGTACTTC
TRBJ1-1 - - TRBV27 CASSTGLPNTEAFF TGTGCCAGCAGTACTGGACTTCCCAACACTGAAGCTTTCTTT
TRBJ1-4 TRBD1 - TRBV20-1 CSASSSGGEKLFF TGCAGTGCCAGTTCTTCAGGGGGCGAAAAACTGTTTTTT
TRBJ1-1 - - TRBV7-2 CASSLVHGSTEAFF TGTGCCAGCAGCTTAGTCCATGGGAGCACTGAAGCTTTCTTT
TRBJ2-7 - - TRBV5-8 CASSLRRRGAILEQYF TGTGCCAGCAGCCTTCGGAGGAGGGGGGCTATTCTCGAGCAGTACTTC
TRBJ2-2 - - TRBV2 CASSDPRVNTGELFF TGTGCCAGCAGTGACCCCAGGGTAAACACCGGGGAGCTGTTTTTT
TRBJ2-1 - - TRBV7-6 CASSLAGQGLVNEQFF TGTGCCAGCAGCTTAGCGGGGCAGGGGCTGGTAAATGAGCAGTTCTTC
TRBJ2-3 - - TRBV3-1/TRBV3-2 CASSVRPGDTQYF TGTGCCAGCAGCGTAAGGCCGGGAGATACGCAGTATTTT
TRBJ1-2 - - TRBV7-9 CASSLALGSTDYGYTF TGTGCCAGCAGCTTAGCTCTCGGTTCGACGGACTATGGCTACACCTTC
TRBJ2-5 - - TRBV29-1 CSVEPSQETQYF TGCAGCGTTGAGCCTAGCCAAGAGACCCAGTACTTC
TRBJ2-1 - - TRBV3-1/TRBV3-2 CASSQGGGQYNEQFF TGTGCCAGCAGCCAAGGCGGGGGCCAATACAATGAGCAGTTCTTC
TRBJ2-7 - - TRBV5-4 CASSLAPDSSFYEQYF TGTGCCAGCAGCTTAGCGCCGGATTCTTCATTCTACGAGCAGTACTTC
TRBJ2-3 TRBD2 - TRBV10-3 CAISGGTSGSTDTQYF TGTGCCATCAGTGGTGGGACTAGCGGGTCTACAGATACGCAGTATTTT
TRBJ2-1 TRBD2 - TRBV24-1 CATSDTSGTRYNEQFF TGTGCCACCAGTGATACTAGCGGGACTCGGTACAATGAGCAGTTCTTC
TRBJ2-2 - - TRBV11-2 CASSLLRSTGELFF TGTGCCAGCAGCTTACTACGGTCGACCGGGGAGCTGTTTTTT
TRBJ1-2 TRBD1 - TRBV19 CASTLPQGAKGYTF TGTGCCAGTACCCTTCCGCAGGGGGCGAAGGGCTACACCTTC
TRBJ1-1 TRBD1 - TRBV7-2 CASSLGGQGRGEAFF TGTGCCAGCAGCTTAGGGGGACAGGGACGTGGGGAAGCTTTCTTT
TRBJ1-2 - once TRBV7-9 CASSLATPGGGYTF TGTGCCAGCAGCTTAGCGACCCCCGGGGGTGGCTACACCTTC
TRBJ1-3 TRBD1 - TRBV6-6 CASSYGTGPGNTIYF TGTGCCAGCAGTTACGGGACAGGGCCTGGAAACACCATATATTTT
TRBJ1-5 TRBD1 - TRBV19 CASNPDRVGQPQHF TGTGCCAGTAACCCGGACAGGGTAGGACAGCCCCAGCATTTT
TRBJ2-1 TRBD1 - TRBV14 CASSPQGTGNEQFF TGTGCCAGCAGCCCACAGGGGACGGGCAATGAGCAGTTCTTC
TRBJ1-1 TRBD1 - TRBV18 CASSLREFSGGAFF TGTGCCAGCTCCCTTCGGGAATTCTCAGGGGGAGCTTTCTTT
TRBJ1-6 TRBD1 - TRBV19 CASSSGTGGSPLHF TGTGCCAGTAGTTCCGGGACAGGGGGATCACCCCTCCACTTT
TRBJ1-5 - - TRBV6-2/TRBV6-3 CASSYEGGGNQPQHF TGTGCCAGCAGTTACGAGGGGGGCGGCAATCAGCCCCAGCATTTT
TRBJ2-2 TRBD1 - TRBV5-1 CASSFGSTDRVAMYLTGELFF TGCGCCAGCAGCTTCGGCTCAACCGACAGGGTTGCTATGTATCTTACCGGGGAGCTGTTTTTT
TRBJ1-2 - - TRBV30 CAWDSPIPTF TGTGCCTGGGACAGCCCTATCCCCACCTTC
TRBJ2-7 - - TRBV6-2/TRBV6-3 CASNPASSYEQYF TGTGCCAGCAACCCCGCAAGCTCCTACGAGCAGTACTTC